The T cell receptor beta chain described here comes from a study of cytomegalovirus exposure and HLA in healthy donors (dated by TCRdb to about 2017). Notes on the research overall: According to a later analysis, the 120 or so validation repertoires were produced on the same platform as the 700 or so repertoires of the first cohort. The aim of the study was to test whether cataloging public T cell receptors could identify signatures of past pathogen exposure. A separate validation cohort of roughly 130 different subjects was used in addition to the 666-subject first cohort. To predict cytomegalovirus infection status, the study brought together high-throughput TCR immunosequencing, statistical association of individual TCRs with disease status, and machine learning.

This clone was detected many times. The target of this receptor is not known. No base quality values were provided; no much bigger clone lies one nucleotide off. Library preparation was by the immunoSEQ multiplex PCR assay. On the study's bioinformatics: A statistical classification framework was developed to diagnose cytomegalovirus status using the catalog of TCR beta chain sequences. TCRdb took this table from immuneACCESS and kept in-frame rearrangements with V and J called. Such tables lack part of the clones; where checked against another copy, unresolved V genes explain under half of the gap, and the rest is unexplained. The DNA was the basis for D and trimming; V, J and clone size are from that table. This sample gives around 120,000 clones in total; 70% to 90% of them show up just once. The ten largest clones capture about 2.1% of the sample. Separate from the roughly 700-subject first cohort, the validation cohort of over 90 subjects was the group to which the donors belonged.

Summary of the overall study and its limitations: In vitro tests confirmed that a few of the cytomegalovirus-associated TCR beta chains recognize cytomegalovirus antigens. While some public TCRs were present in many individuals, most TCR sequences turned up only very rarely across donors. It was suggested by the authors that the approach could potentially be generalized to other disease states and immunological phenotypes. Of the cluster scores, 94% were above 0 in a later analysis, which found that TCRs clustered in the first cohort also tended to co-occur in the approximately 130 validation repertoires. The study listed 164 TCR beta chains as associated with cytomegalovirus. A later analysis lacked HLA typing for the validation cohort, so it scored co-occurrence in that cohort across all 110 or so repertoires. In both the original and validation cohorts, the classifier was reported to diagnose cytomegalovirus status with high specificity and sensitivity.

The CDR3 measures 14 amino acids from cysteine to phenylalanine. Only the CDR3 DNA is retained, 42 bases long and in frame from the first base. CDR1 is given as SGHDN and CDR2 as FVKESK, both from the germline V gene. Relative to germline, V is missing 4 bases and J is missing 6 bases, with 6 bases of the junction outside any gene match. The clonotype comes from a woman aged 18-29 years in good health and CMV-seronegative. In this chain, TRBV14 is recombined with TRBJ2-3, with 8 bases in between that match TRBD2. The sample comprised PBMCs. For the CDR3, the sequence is CASSLRSGGDTQYF. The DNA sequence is TGTGCCAGCAGCCTTCGGTCGGGAGGGGATACGCAGTATTTT.